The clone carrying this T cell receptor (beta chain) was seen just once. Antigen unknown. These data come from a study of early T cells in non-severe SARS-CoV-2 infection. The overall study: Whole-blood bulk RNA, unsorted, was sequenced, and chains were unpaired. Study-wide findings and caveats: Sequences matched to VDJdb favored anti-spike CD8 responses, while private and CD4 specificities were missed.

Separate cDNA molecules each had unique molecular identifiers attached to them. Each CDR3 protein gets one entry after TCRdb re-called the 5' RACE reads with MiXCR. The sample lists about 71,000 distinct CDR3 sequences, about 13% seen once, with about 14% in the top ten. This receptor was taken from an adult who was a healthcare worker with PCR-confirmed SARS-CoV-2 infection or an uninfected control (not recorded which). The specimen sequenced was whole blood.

CDR3 bases: TGTGCCAGCAGCTCCCCCCCAAGCGGGGGCACAGATACGCAGTATTTT. It codes for CASSSPPSGGTDTQYF. V gene TRBV7-7 combines with J gene TRBJ2-3; 7 positions match TRBD2. The CDR3 length is 16 residues. With 4 bases clipped from V and 1 base from J, the junction kept 8 bases outside the gene matches. Germline V lookup: CDR1 SSHAT, CDR2 FNYEAQ (reference sequence).